The next 18 T cell receptor beta chains were all read from a single sample in a study of cytomegalovirus exposure and HLA in healthy donors. The study ran its PCR with 60 Vbeta and 13 Jbeta primers. Here immunoSEQ multiplex PCR was the method, and the copy in TCRdb shows in-frame clones only, minus some. The sample has about 130,000 clones. Input material: PBMCs. These receptors originate from a young man in good health and CMV-seronegative.

The chain couples TRBV7-9 to TRBJ1-3; no clear D. The CDR3 loop spans 13 amino acids. The germline V gene encodes CDR1 SEHNR and CDR2 FQNEAQ (reference sequence). Trimming pared 5 bases from V and 3 bases from J, leaving 8 bases between. This chain's CDR3 is CASSPMNGNTIYF. CDR3 nucleotide sequence: TGTGCCAGCAGCCCTATGAATGGAAACACCATATATTTT.

This chain links TRBV5-1 with TRBJ1-1, with D maybe TRBD1 (5 bases). There are 14 residues in the CDR3. Germline-derived CDR1 and CDR2 are SGHRS and YFSETQ. Trimming removed 0 bases at V and 2 bases at J, with 8 bases between. Here the CDR3 reads CASSLEGYNTEAFF. In DNA, the CDR3 is TGCGCCAGCAGCTTGGAGGGGTACAACACTGAAGCTTTCTTT.

This chain links TRBV7-2 with TRBJ2-1, with TRBD2 matching over 10 bases. Germline V gives CDR1 SGHTA, CDR2 FQGNSA. V trimming: 6 bases; J trimming: 7 bases; junction bases outside the gene matches: 9. The CDR3 covers 15 residues. The CDR3 nucleotides are TGTGCCAGCAGTCGCCTAGCGGGAGCCCTTAATGAGCAGTTCTTC. This sequence encodes CASSRLAGALNEQFF.

The CDR3, as DNA: TGTGCCAGCAGCTTGGGGAACGGGGAAAAACTGTTTTTT. Translation gives CASSLGNGEKLFF. The chain couples TRBV5-6 to TRBJ1-4; no clear D. The CDR3 extends over 13 amino acids. V dropped 0 bases and J dropped 8 bases, with 8 bases sitting between them. Germline V gene lookup returns CDR1 SGHDT and CDR2 YYEEEE. The full variable domain, its missing parts supplied by reference TRBV5-6 and TRBJ1-4, is DAGVTQSPTHLIKTRGQQVTLRCSPKSGHDTVSWYQQALGQGPQFIFQYYEEEERQRGNFPDRFSGHQFPNYSSELNVNALLLGDSALYLCASSLGNGEKLFFGSGTQLSVL.

The J gene is TRBJ1-2, the V gene TRBV30; 9 bases are a match to TRBD1. CDR1 is GTSNPN, CDR2 SVGIG, per germline (reference sequence). This CDR3 has 12 residues. V lost 5 bases and J lost 10; bases outside the gene matches: 8. The CDR3 bases are TGTGCCTGGCTCCGGGACAGGGTTTTCTACACCTTC. Translating it yields CAWLRDRVFYTF.

This chain connects TRBV19 to TRBJ1-5, with D possibly matching TRBD1 (6 bases). Germline CDR1 LNHDA, CDR2 SQIVND (reference sequence). V was pared by 9 bases and J by 2 bases, with 11 bases between. The CDR3 length is 13 residues. DNA for the CDR3: TGTGCCAGCCAGGGGACGGGCAATCAGCCCCAGCATTTT. As protein: CASQGTGNQPQHF.

This chain joins TRBV5-1 and TRBJ2-5, with D possibly being TRBD2 (6 bases). The V and J ends lost 0 bases and 2 bases respectively, with 11 bases between them. CDR3 length equals 15 residues. The germline V gene has CDR1 SGHRS and CDR2 YFSETQ. The CDR3 DNA sequence: TGCGCCAGCAGCTTGGCCGGGCGGGAACAAGAGACCCAGTACTTC. Residues: CASSLAGREQETQYF. The whole variable domain, filled in from reference TRBV5-1 and TRBJ2-5, reads KAGVTQTPRYLIKTRGQQVTLSCSPISGHRSVSWYQQTPGQGLQFLFEYFSETQRNKGNFPGRFSGRQFSNSRSEMNVSTLELGDSALYLCASSLAGREQETQYFGPGTRLLVL.

The gene calls are TRBV5-1 and TRBJ1-1; D is possibly TRBD1 (5 bases). The germline V gene has CDR1 SGHRS and CDR2 YFSETQ. The CDR3 contains 14 residues. Between the trimmed V and J ends, which lost 4 bases and 1 base, there was a span of 11 bases. CDR3 in DNA: TGCGCCAGCAGCCTGACTAGGGGGAACACTGAAGCTTTCTTT. Residues: CASSLTRGNTEAFF.

The chain joins TRBV7-2 to TRBJ2-3; TRBD1 might be the D (6 bases). The V end was cut by 2 bases, the J end by 4 bases, with 13 bases between. Looked up from germline, CDR1 is SGHTA and CDR2 is FQGNSA. The CDR3 length is 15 residues. The CDR3 region has the DNA TGTGCCAGCAGCTTAAGGCAGGGGTGGGCAGATACGCAGTATTTT. It translates to CASSLRQGWADTQYF.

The chain couples TRBV2 to TRBJ2-3; 8 bases map to TRBD1. The CDR3 covers 14 residues. The V segment lost 5 bases and the J segment 2 bases; nucleotides outside the gene matches: 3. From germline, CDR1 is SNHLY and CDR2 FYNNEI. CDR3 sequence (DNA): TGTGCCAGCAGTTGGACAGGGATCACAGATACGCAGTATTTT. This sequence encodes CASSWTGITDTQYF. Full variable domain (outside the CDR3, taken from reference TRBV2 and TRBJ2-3): EPEVTQTPSHQVTQMGQEVILRCVPISNHLYFYWYRQILGQKVEFLVSFYNNEISEKSEIFDDQFSVERPDGSNFTLKIRSTKLEDSAMYFCASSWTGITDTQYFGPGTRLTVL.

The gene calls are TRBV10-2 and TRBJ1-2, with TRBD1 matching over 8 bases. V gave up 3 bases and J gave up 7 bases; unmatched junction bases: 7. The CDR3 is 14 amino acids. The germline gives CDR1 WSHSY, CDR2 SAAADI. The CDR3 loop reads CASSDADRVGGYTF. In DNA form, the CDR3 reads TGCGCCAGCAGTGACGCGGACAGGGTCGGTGGCTACACCTTC.

The chain is built from TRBV6-6 and TRBJ2-3; TRBD2 is a possible D gene (6 bases). Trimming cost V 5 bases and J 2 bases, with 11 bases left between them. CDR1 is MNHNY, CDR2 SVGAGI, per germline (reference sequence). The CDR3 consists of 14 residues. The CDR3 sequence: CASSGLSITDTQYF. The CDR3 DNA follows: TGTGCCAGCAGTGGACTAAGCATCACAGATACGCAGTATTTT.

As for this clone: The same CDR3 can be traced to other DNA sequences in this sample. The CDR3: CASSDSGTEEAFF. CDR3 DNA: TGTGCCAGCAGCGATTCCGGGACAGAGGAAGCTTTCTTT. The chain uses TRBV9 and TRBJ1-1, with 7 bases matching TRBD1. The CDR3 spans 13 residues. CDR1 and CDR2 from the germline V gene are SGDLS and YYNGEE. V was pared by 3 bases and J by 8 bases, with 7 bases of the junction left unmatched.

The rearrangement links TRBV5-1 to TRBJ2-7, with TRBD1 matching 10 bases. The germline V gene encodes CDR1 SGHRS and CDR2 YFSETQ. The CDR3 runs 16 residues. V shed 4 bases and J 1 base; nucleotides not matched to a gene: 8. The CDR3 DNA sequence: TGCGCCAGCAGCACCTCCGGGACAGGGGAATCCTACGAGCAGTACTTC. Its protein product is CASSTSGTGESYEQYF.

V usage is TRBV7-3 and J usage is TRBJ1-1; no clear D gene. The CDR3 has 13 residues. The germline V gene has CDR1 SGHTA and CDR2 FQGTGA. V lost 4 bases to trimming and J lost 1 base, with 7 bases between them. CDR3 amino acids: CASSYTQNTEAFF. CDR3 nucleotides: TGTGCCAGCAGCTACACACAGAACACTGAAGCTTTCTTT.

V and J are TRBV2 and TRBJ1-1, with 8 nucleotides matching TRBD1. CDR1 and CDR2 (germline): SNHLY, FYNNEI. J was trimmed by 1 base and V by 7 bases; bases with no gene match: 17. This CDR3 is built from 18 residues. CDR3 loop: CASTYDRAPGQENTEAFF. The CDR3 coding sequence is TGTGCCAGCACCTACGATAGAGCTCCGGGACAGGAGAACACTGAAGCTTTCTTT.

The V gene is TRBV7-2, the J gene TRBJ2-2; 9 nucleotides agree with TRBD1. Germline-derived CDR1 and CDR2 are SGHTA and FQGNSA. The V segment lost 0 bases and the J segment 3 bases; nucleotides outside the gene matches: 17. The CDR3 sequence is 21 residues long. CDR3 DNA: TGTGCCAGCAGCTTAGCTTTAGGGGGGTTGGGACAGGGTATTTACACCGGGGAGCTGTTTTTT. Protein sequence: CASSLALGGLGQGIYTGELFF.

The CDR3 sequence: CASTPGQGRNTEAFF. CDR3 nucleotide sequence: TGTGCCAGCACCCCGGGACAGGGGAGGAACACTGAAGCTTTCTTT. The chain couples TRBV5-4 to TRBJ1-1, with 10 bases that match TRBD1. The length of the CDR3 is 15 residues. Germline values: CDR1 SGHNT, CDR2 YYREEE (reference sequence). V shed 6 bases, J shed 1 base, and the junction held 6 bases outside the gene matches.